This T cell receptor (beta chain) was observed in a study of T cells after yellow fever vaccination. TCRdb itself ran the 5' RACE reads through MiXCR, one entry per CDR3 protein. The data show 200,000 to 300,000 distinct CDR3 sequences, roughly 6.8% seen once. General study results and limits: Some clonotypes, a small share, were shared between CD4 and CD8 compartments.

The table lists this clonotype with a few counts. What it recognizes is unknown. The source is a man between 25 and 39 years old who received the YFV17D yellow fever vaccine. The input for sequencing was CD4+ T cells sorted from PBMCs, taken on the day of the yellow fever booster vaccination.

Here the CDR3 reads CATSERSTDTQYF. In DNA form, the CDR3 reads TGTGCCACCAGTGAAAGGAGCACAGATACGCAGTATTTT. The chain carries TRBV24-1 and TRBJ2-3; D uncertain. V shed 4 bases and J shed 0 bases, with 4 bases lying between them. The germline V gene encodes CDR1 KGHDR and CDR2 SFDVKD. This CDR3 is built from 13 residues.